The 3 T cell receptor beta chains listed next were all sequenced from one sample in a study of cytomegalovirus exposure and HLA in healthy donors. In the PCR, 60 Vbeta and 13 Jbeta primers were used. Sequenced by immunoSEQ multiplex PCR; TCRdb stores in-frame clones only, minus some. The repertoire has around 170,000 clones, around 86% of them found once; the top ten carry approximately 0.8%. The material sequenced was PBMCs. These receptors all stem from a woman in her late teens or twenties in good health and CMV-seronegative.

This clone was counted once. This chain connects TRBV19 to TRBJ2-1, with TRBD1 matching over 9 bases. The trim removed 7 bases at V and 0 bases at J, leaving 13 bases unmatched. CDR3 size: 18 residues. Germline CDR1 is LNHDA and CDR2 is SQIVND (reference sequence). The CDR3 here is CASISGTGLWGSYNEQFF. CDR3 DNA: TGTGCCAGTATATCCGGGACAGGGCTTTGGGGCTCCTACAATGAGCAGTTCTTC.

This clone was observed a few times. This chain links TRBV6-5 with TRBJ2-6; TRBD1 agrees at 7 bases. Germline loops: CDR1 MNHEY, CDR2 SVGAGI. This CDR3 contains 15 residues. V lost 5 bases to trimming and J lost 4 bases; unmatched junction nucleotides: 5. DNA for the CDR3: TGTGCCAGCAGTCCCAGGGGGTCGGGGGCCAACGTCCTGACTTTC. The encoded protein is CASSPRGSGANVLTF.

The count of this clone is one. V usage is TRBV5-4 and J usage is TRBJ2-1, with TRBD2 matching 13 bases. Germline assignment: CDR1 SGHNT and CDR2 YYREEE (reference sequence). V was clipped by 4 bases and J by 5 bases; unmatched bases: 12. This CDR3 contains 18 residues. This CDR3 is CASSPYHRTSGSDNEQFF. DNA for the CDR3: TGTGCCAGCAGCCCCTACCACAGGACTAGCGGGAGCGACAATGAGCAGTTCTTC.